These 20 T cell receptor beta chains originate from one sample sequenced in a study of blood T cell repertoires in COVID-19. TCRdb's copy holds only in-frame clones and misses some; the assay was immunoSEQ multiplex PCR. This table holds a few hundred thousand clones, around nine tenths found once. The specimen was peripheral blood. All receptors come from a man aged 50 to 60 with COVID-19, enrolled during active disease.

This rearrangement joins TRBV5-1 to TRBJ2-7; the match to TRBD2 covers 10 bases. V trimming: 0 bases; J trimming: 2 bases; junction bases outside the gene matches: 2. The germline gives CDR1 SGHRS, CDR2 YFSETQ. The CDR3 loop spans 15 amino acids. The CDR3 loop reads CASSLASGGPYEQYF. The CDR3 DNA follows: TGCGCCAGCAGCTTGGCTAGCGGGGGACCCTACGAGCAGTACTTC.

The chain links TRBV2 to TRBJ1-1, with 7 bases aligning to TRBD1. CDR1 SNHLY and CDR2 FYNNEI come from the germline V gene. The V gene end was trimmed by 5 bases and the J gene end by 4 bases; junction bases not matched to a gene: 10. The CDR3 has 15 amino acids. CDR3 in amino acids: CASSIRQGGGTEAFF. In DNA, the CDR3 is TGTGCCAGCAGTATCCGACAGGGCGGCGGCACTGAAGCTTTCTTT. Complete variable domain (other parts from reference TRBV2 and TRBJ1-1): EPEVTQTPSHQVTQMGQEVILRCVPISNHLYFYWYRQILGQKVEFLVSFYNNEISEKSEIFDDQFSVERPDGSNFTLKIRSTKLEDSAMYFCASSIRQGGGTEAFFGQGTRLTVV.

This chain uses TRBV4-3 with TRBJ1-1; TRBD1 aligns across 7 bases. V lost 3 bases to trimming and J lost 2 bases; unmatched junction nucleotides: 9. This CDR3 comprises 16 residues. Germline V CDR1 and CDR2: LGHNA, YSLEER. CDR3 amino acids: CASSHRTGTANTEAFF. The CDR3 region has the DNA TGCGCCAGCAGCCACCGGACAGGTACGGCAAACACTGAAGCTTTCTTT.

V gene TRBV4-1 combines with J gene TRBJ2-3; a weak D match, TRBD2 (6 bases). V lost 3 bases, J lost 0 bases, and 13 bases lay in between. Germline-derived CDR1 and CDR2 are MGHRA and YSYEKL. The CDR3 length is 16 residues. This chain's CDR3 is CASSQLSGTSTDTQYF. CDR3 bases: TGCGCCAGCAGCCAGCTTAGCGGAACTAGCACAGATACGCAGTATTTT.

The count of this clone is one. The J gene is TRBJ1-1, the V gene TRBV11-2; D gene uncertain. This CDR3 has 14 residues. Germline CDR1 reads SGHAT; CDR2 reads FQNNGV. Trimming shortened V by 3 bases and J by 4 bases, and 12 bases separated the two germline ends. In nucleotides, the CDR3 is TGTGCCAGCAGCTTGAACAGTATGGGCACTGAAGCTTTCTTT. Protein product: CASSLNSMGTEAFF.

The rearrangement links TRBV27 to TRBJ2-7; 9 bases map to TRBD1. V gave up 6 bases and J gave up 6 bases; unmatched junction bases: 15. Germline CDR1 and CDR2: MNHEY and SMNVEV (reference sequence). The CDR3 is 16 residues long. CDR3 sequence: CASSPWGTGIGVEQYF. Written as DNA, the CDR3 is TGTGCCAGCAGCCCCTGGGGGACAGGGATTGGGGTCGAGCAGTACTTC.

This clone was detected a few times. The V call is TRBV6-6, the J call TRBJ1-5, with 9 bases that match TRBD1. From germline, CDR1 is MNHNY and CDR2 SVGAGI (reference sequence). The CDR3 is made up of 16 amino acids. Trimming removed 5 bases from V and 1 base from J; junction bases left unmatched: 6. CDR3 sequence: CASSLTGGASNQPQHF. DNA of the CDR3: TGTGCCAGCAGTCTAACAGGGGGCGCGAGCAATCAGCCCCAGCATTTT.

This clone has a single count. The chain links TRBV6-2 or TRBV6-3 to TRBJ2-2, with TRBD2 matching 8 bases. Germline CDR1 and CDR2: MNHEY and SVGEGT. The ends lost 6 bases at V and 1 base at J; junction bases unmatched: 7. This CDR3 has 16 residues. The CDR3 is CASSSRTSRNTGELFF. In DNA form, the CDR3 reads TGTGCCAGCAGCTCTCGGACTAGCCGGAACACCGGGGAGCTGTTTTTT.

The chain links TRBV18 to TRBJ2-6; 7 positions agree with TRBD1. Germline CDR1 KGHSH, CDR2 LQKENI. The CDR3 is made up of 17 amino acids. V shed 6 bases, J shed 0 bases, and the junction held 8 bases outside the gene matches. DNA for the CDR3: TGTGCCAGCTCCCGACGGGACAGAAGCTCTGGGGCCAACGTCCTGACTTTC. This codes for CASSRRDRSSGANVLTF.

The chain carries TRBV7-9 and TRBJ1-6; D unclear. Trimming took 5 bases from V and 9 from J, leaving 14 bases between them. The length of the CDR3 is 14 residues. CDR1 is SEHNR and CDR2 is FQNEAQ in the germline V gene (reference sequence). The CDR3 loop reads CASSRGSASSPLHF. CDR3 coding DNA: TGTGCCAGCAGCCGAGGATCAGCCAGTTCACCCCTCCACTTT.

CDR3 amino acids: CASSLYPGTATYNEQFF. The CDR3 DNA reads as TGTGCCAGCAGTTTATATCCCGGGACAGCCACCTACAATGAGCAGTTCTTC. This chain uses TRBV28 with TRBJ2-1, with TRBD1 matching 7 bases. This CDR3 spans 17 amino acids. Germline CDR1 reads MDHEN; CDR2 reads SYDVKM. The J segment lost 2 bases and the V segment lost 1 base, leaving 8 bases of the junction unmatched.

The chain carries TRBV10-3 and TRBJ2-7; TRBD1 might be the D (6 bases). V gave up 3 bases and J gave up 7 bases, with 7 bases separating them. The CDR3 is 11 residues long. The germline gives CDR1 ENHRY, CDR2 SYGVKD. CDR3 residues: CAISDRGEQYF. The CDR3 nucleotides read TGTGCCATCAGTGACAGGGGAGAGCAGTACTTC.

The rearrangement uses TRBV4-3 and TRBJ1-5, with a possible D match to TRBD1 (6 bases). Per germline, CDR1 LGHNA and CDR2 YSLEER. V gave up 2 bases and J gave up 7 bases, with 9 bases separating them. The CDR3 length is 13 residues. The CDR3 DNA is TGCGCCAGCAGCCAACAGGGACAACAGCCCCAGCATTTT. Protein: CASSQQGQQPQHF.

The chain links TRBV3-1 (or the pseudogene TRBV3-2) to TRBJ2-2; D unclear. With 1 base removed from V and 0 bases from J, the gap between germline ends came to 3 bases. The V gene's germline CDR1 is LGHDT and CDR2 YNNKEL (reference sequence). The CDR3 extends over 14 amino acids. The CDR3 sequence is CASSQASNTGELFF. As DNA, the CDR3 is TGTGCCAGCAGCCAAGCTTCGAACACCGGGGAGCTGTTTTTT.

Here the CDR3 DNA reads TGTGCCAGCTCACCGCTGAGGTCCTACAATGAGCAGTTCTTC. It translates to CASSPLRSYNEQFF. The V and J genes are TRBV18 and TRBJ2-1; D is unclear. Between the trimmed V and J ends, which lost 3 bases and 1 base, there was a span of 7 bases. Per germline, CDR1 KGHSH and CDR2 LQKENI. There are 14 residues in the CDR3.

This clone was seen a handful of times. The rearrangement links TRBV4-2 to TRBJ2-1; perhaps TRBD2 as D (6 bases). Germline CDR1 is LGHNA and CDR2 is YNFKEQ. The V end lost 3 bases, the J end lost 5 bases, and 14 bases lay between the germline ends. The CDR3 has 15 amino acids. The CDR3 is CASSQASGANNEQFF. For the CDR3, the DNA is TGTGCCAGCAGCCAGGCGTCGGGAGCGAACAATGAGCAGTTCTTC.

J is TRBJ2-7 and V is TRBV9; 10 nucleotides agree with TRBD2. Germline trimming cut 0 bases from V and 7 bases from J; bases unmatched to any gene: 7. This CDR3 is built from 15 residues. Germline loops: CDR1 SGDLS, CDR2 YYNGEE. The CDR3: CASSVELAGSPEQYF. The CDR3 coding sequence is TGTGCCAGCAGCGTAGAACTAGCGGGGTCGCCGGAGCAGTACTTC.

The CDR3 nucleotides read TGTGCCAGCAGCTCGACTAGCGGGTTAACCGGGGAGCTGTTTTTT. Amino acids: CASSSTSGLTGELFF. The chain has TRBV7-2 and TRBJ2-2; 10 bases fit TRBD2. The CDR3 has 15 residues. V dropped 4 bases and J dropped 5; count of bases not matched to a gene: 4. Looked up from germline, CDR1 is SGHTA and CDR2 is FQGNSA. Full variable domain (outside the CDR3, taken from reference TRBV7-2 and TRBJ2-2): GAGVSQSPSNKVTEKGKDVELRCDPISGHTALYWYRQSLGQGLEFLIYFQGNSAPDKSGLPSDRFSAERTGGSVSTLTIQRTQQEDSAVYLCASSSTSGLTGELFFGEGSRLTVL.

The chain is built from TRBV12-1 and TRBJ2-7; TRBD2 was called by the table and not checked on the DNA. TRBV12-1 constitutes a pseudogene. The CDR3 contains 14 residues. The CDR3 DNA reads TGTGCCAGCAGCTTTGGGCTAGCGAGCTACGAGCAGTACTTC. As protein: CASSFGLASYEQYF.

The chain joins TRBV6-2 or TRBV6-3 to TRBJ1-4; 9 nucleotides align to TRBD1. The CDR3 is 18 amino acids. The V gene's germline CDR1 is MNHEY and CDR2 SVGEGT. The trim removed 0 bases at V and 8 bases at J, leaving 13 bases unmatched. The CDR3 DNA sequence: TGTGCCAGCAGTTACTCTTCCGGGACAGGGCTTCTAGGCGAAAAACTGTTTTTT. Translated, it gives CASSYSSGTGLLGEKLFF.